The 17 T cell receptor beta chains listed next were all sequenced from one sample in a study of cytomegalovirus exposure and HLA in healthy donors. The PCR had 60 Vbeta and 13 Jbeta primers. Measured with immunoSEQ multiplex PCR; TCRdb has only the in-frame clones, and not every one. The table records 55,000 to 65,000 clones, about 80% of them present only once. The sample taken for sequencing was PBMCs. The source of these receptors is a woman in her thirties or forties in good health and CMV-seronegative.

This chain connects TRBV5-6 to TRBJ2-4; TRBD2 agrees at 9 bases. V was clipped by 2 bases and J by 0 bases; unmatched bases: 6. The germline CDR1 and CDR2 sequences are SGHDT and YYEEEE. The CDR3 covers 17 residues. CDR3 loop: CASSFRTSVLAKNIQYF. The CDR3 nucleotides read TGTGCCAGCAGCTTCCGGACTAGCGTTTTAGCCAAAAACATTCAGTACTTC.

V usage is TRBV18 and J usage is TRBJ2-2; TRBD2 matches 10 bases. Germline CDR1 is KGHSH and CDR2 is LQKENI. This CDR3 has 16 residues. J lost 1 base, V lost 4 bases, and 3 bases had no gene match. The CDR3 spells CASSLRTSGNTGELFF. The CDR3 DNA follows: TGTGCCAGCTCACTCCGGACTAGCGGGAACACCGGGGAGCTGTTTTTT. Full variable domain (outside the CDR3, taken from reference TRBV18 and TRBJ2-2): NAGVMQNPRHLVRRRGQEARLRCSPMKGHSHVYWYRQLPEEGLKFMVYLQKENIIDESGMPKERFSAEFPKEGPSILRIQQVVRGDSAAYFCASSLRTSGNTGELFFGEGSRLTVL.

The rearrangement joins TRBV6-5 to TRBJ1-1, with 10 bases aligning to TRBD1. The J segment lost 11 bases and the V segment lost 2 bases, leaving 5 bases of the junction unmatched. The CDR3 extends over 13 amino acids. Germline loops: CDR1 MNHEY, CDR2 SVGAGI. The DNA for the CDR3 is TGTGCCAGCAGTTACCCTGGGACAGGGGAGGCTTTCTTT. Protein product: CASSYPGTGEAFF.

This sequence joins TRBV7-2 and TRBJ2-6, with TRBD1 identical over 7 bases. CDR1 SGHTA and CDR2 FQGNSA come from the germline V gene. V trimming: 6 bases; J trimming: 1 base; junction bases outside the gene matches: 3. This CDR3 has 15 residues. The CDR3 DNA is TGTGCCAGCAGTAGACAGGGTTCTGGGGCCAACGTCCTGACTTTC. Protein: CASSRQGSGANVLTF.

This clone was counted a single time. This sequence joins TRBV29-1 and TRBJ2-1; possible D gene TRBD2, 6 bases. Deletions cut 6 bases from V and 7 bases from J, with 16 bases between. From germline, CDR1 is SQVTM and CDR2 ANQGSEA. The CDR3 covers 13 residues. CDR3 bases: TGCAGCGTCGGAGGGCGACAGCAGAATGAGCAGTTCTTC. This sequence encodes CSVGGRQQNEQFF.

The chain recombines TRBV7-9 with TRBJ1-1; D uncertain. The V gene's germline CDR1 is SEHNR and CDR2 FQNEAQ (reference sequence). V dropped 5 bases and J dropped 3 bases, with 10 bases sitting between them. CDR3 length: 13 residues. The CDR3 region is CASSNGVYTEAFF. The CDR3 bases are TGTGCCAGCAGCAATGGAGTTTACACTGAAGCTTTCTTT.

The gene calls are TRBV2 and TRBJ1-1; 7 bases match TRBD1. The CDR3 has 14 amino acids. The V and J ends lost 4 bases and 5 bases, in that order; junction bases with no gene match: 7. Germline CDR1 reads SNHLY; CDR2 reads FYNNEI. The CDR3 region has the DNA TGTGCCAGCAGTGGGCAGGGGGGAGCAACTGAAGCTTTCTTT. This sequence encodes CASSGQGGATEAFF.

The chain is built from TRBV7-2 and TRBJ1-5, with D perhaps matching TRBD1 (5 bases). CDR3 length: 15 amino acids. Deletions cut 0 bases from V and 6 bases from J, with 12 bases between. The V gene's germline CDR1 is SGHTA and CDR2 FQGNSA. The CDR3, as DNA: TGTGCCAGCAGCTTAGCGCTCGCAGGGTTTCAGCCCCAGCATTTT. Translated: CASSLALAGFQPQHF.

In DNA form, the CDR3 reads TGCGCCAGCAGCCAAGTTCCCCAGGGGACAATGAACACTGAAGCTTTCTTT. Protein: CASSQVPQGTMNTEAFF. The chain links TRBV4-3 to TRBJ1-1; a possible D gene is TRBD1 (6 bases). The ends were cut back, 1 base at V and 0 bases at J, with 15 bases in the middle. This CDR3 contains 17 residues. Germline assignment: CDR1 LGHNA and CDR2 YSLEER.

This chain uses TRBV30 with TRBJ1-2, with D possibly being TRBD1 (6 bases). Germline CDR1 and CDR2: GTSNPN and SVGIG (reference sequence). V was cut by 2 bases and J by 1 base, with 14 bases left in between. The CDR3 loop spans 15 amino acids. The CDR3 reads CAWSFWTVVNYGYTF. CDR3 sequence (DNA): TGTGCCTGGAGTTTCTGGACAGTAGTTAACTATGGCTACACCTTC.

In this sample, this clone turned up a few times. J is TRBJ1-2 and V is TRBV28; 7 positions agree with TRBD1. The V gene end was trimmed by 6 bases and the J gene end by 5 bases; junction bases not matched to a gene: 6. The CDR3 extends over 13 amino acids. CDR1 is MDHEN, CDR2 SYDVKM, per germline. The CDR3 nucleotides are TGTGCCAGCAGGACAGGGACCGGTTATGGCTACACCTTC. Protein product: CASRTGTGYGYTF.

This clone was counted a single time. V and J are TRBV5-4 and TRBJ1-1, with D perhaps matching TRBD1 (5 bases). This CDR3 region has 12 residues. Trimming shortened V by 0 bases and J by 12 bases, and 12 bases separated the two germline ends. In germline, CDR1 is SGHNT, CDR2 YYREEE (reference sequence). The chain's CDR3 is CASSLEGATTFF. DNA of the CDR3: TGTGCCAGCAGCTTGGAAGGGGCGACGACTTTCTTT.

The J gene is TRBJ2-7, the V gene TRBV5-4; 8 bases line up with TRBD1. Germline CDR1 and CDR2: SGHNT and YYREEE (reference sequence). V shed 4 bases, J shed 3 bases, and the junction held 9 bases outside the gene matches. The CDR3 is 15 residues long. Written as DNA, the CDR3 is TGTGCCAGCAGCGATAAGACAGGGACAGGCTACGAGCAGTACTTC. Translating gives CASSDKTGTGYEQYF.

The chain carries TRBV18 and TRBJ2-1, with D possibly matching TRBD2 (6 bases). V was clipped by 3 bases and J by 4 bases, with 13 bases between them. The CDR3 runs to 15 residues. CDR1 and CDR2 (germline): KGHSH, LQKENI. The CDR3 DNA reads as TGTGCCAGCTCACCCCCGGGACTCCAGTACAATGAGCAGTTCTTC. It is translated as CASSPPGLQYNEQFF.

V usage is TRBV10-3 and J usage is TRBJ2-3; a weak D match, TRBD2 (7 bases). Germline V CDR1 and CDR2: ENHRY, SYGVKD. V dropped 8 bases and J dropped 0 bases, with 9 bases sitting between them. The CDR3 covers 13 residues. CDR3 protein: CAIAGASTDTQYF. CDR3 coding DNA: TGTGCCATCGCGGGGGCTAGCACAGATACGCAGTATTTT.

This chain's CDR3 is CASSSDTEQYF. The CDR3, as DNA: TGTGCCAGCAGTTCGGACACCGAGCAGTACTTC. This sequence joins TRBV28 and TRBJ2-7; D is possibly TRBD1 (5 bases). Trimming took 4 bases from V and 6 from J, leaving 7 bases between them. CDR1 and CDR2 from the germline V gene are MDHEN and SYDVKM. CDR3 size: 11 residues.

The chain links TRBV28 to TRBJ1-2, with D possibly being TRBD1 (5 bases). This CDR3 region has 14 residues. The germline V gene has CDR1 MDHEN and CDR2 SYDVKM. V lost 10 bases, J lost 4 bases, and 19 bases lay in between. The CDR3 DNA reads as TGTGCCACCCAGGGAGGTCAAGCTATCTATGGCTACACCTTC. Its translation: CATQGGQAIYGYTF.